This T cell receptor (beta chain) was recorded in a study of regulatory T cells in long-lasting Graves disease. Time point indicated: persistent/refractory GD, antithyroid drugs over 5 years with positive TRAb. The TCR library used RNA extracted from PBMCs. Building of the TCR beta libraries involved iRepertoire HTBI primers and Arm-PCR of CDR3 regions. TCRdb used MiXCR to reprocess the multiplex PCR reads, holding one entry per CDR3 protein. The profile shows about 460,000 distinct CDR3 sequences, around a fifth of them singletons. Trimming took off 5 bases at V and 7 bases at J, with 8 bases between the two ends. This CDR3 is 11 amino acids long. CDR1 and CDR2 (germline): GTSNPN, SVGIG (reference sequence).

The chain has TRBV30 and TRBJ2-2, with a weak D call TRBD2 (5 bases). This sample comprised peripheral blood mononuclear cells (PBMCs), obtained when the disease was refractory, from a patient treated with antithyroid drugs. The sequence derives from a female donor with Graves disease. CDR3 residues: CAWPGDGELFF. The CDR3 coding sequence is TGTGCCTGGCCCGGGGACGGGGAGCTGTTTTTT.